This T cell receptor beta chain was captured in a study of blood T cells in healthy people across ages. Next came a second PCR, run for about 7 to 12 cycles, which used a sample-barcoded 5' primer along with a J-beta primer mix. Every cDNA molecule bore a tag from a template-switch adaptor containing 12 random nucleotides. TCRdb processed the 5' RACE reads anew with MiXCR; each CDR3 protein has one entry. This repertoire shows about 650,000 distinct CDR3 sequences, 32% found once; its top ten account for 15%. The CDR3 extends over 15 amino acids. The germline V gene encodes CDR1 MNHEY and CDR2 SVGEGT. Trimming cost V 5 bases and J 4 bases; bases outside gene matches: 10. This clonotype was observed many times.

V is TRBV6-2 or TRBV6-3 and J is TRBJ1-1; 7 positions match TRBD1. The TCR comes from a woman of 80 years or more in good health. Source material: blood. This chain's CDR3 is CASSIQGRFGTEAFF. The DNA of the CDR3 is TGTGCCAGCAGTATACAGGGGCGGTTTGGCACTGAAGCTTTCTTT.